This T cell receptor (beta chain) is from a study of T cells in Graves' hyperthyroidism and ophthalmopathy. With regard to this clonotype: Antigen unknown.

Amplification yielded TCR beta CDR3 regions, with RNA transcripts as the source. The HTBI primer set served for first-round RT-PCR of the TCR CDR3. TCRdb passed the multiplex PCR reads through MiXCR, listing each CDR3 protein once. This sample has a few hundred thousand distinct CDR3 sequences; roughly 14% occur once, and the top ten carry around 7%. Patients aged 18 to 65 with hyperthyroidism were newly diagnosed, with duration under 2 months. Patients showing uncontrolled infection, other autoimmune disease, pregnancy or lactation were ineligible. Whole-study findings and limits: Through a model of 13 V-J features, ophthalmopathy was separated from stable hyperthyroidism.

The CDR3 covers 15 residues. Trimming removed 4 bases at V and 0 bases at J, with 10 bases between. The sequence derives from a young woman with Graves' hyperthyroidism. V gene TRBV12-3 or TRBV12-4 combines with J gene TRBJ1-3; D possibly corresponds to TRBD1 (5 bases). What was sequenced was blood. The CDR3: CASSSSGGSGNTIYF. The CDR3 DNA sequence: TGTGCCAGCAGTTCTAGCGGGGGCTCTGGAAACACCATATATTTT.